This T cell receptor beta chain was recovered during a study of T cells expressing NK-cell markers. Broader study findings: Nothing established the HCMV specificity of expanded NKG2C+ T cell clones. There were several donors in whom these clonotypes also led the CD3+CD56-NKG2C+ fraction. In more than 5 donors, dominant CD3+CD56+NKG2C+ clonotypes ranked among the top 10 CD8+ clonotypes.

The CDR3 has 13 amino acids. CDR1 DFQATT and CDR2 SNEGSKA come from the germline V gene (reference sequence). TCRdb re-called the 5' RACE reads; one entry per CDR3 protein, DNA not given. The sample table includes roughly 430,000 distinct CDR3 sequences. Turning to this clonotype: Antigen unknown.

The sample consisted of blood T cells: a sorted CD56 or NKG2C T cell subset, CD4+ or CD8+ T cells, or bulk PBMC T cells (not recorded which). The source is a woman between 18 and 70 years old in good health. The chain has TRBV20-1 and TRBJ2-1. The CDR3 loop is CSARDRLYNEQFF.